This T cell receptor (beta chain) was observed in a study of blood T cell repertoires in COVID-19. Study background: Nucleic acid was either cDNA or gDNA, and it came from T cells, B-cell-depleted T cells, or PBMCs.

Per the original methods: Cell counts per sample came from amplifying reference gene primers. The data were produced by immunoSEQ multiplex PCR, yet TCRdb's version contains in-frame clones alone and is incomplete. The V and J calls and clone size were taken over from that table, and D and trimming were inferred from the DNA. The sample lists 300,000 or so clones; around nine tenths were seen once. The V gene's germline CDR1 is SGHRS and CDR2 YFSETQ. This CDR3 region has 15 residues. Trimming left V 4 bases short and J 2 bases short, with 15 bases between. The rearrangement links TRBV5-1 to TRBJ1-2; possible D gene TRBD1, 6 bases. The origin of this receptor is a man aged 70-80 years with acute or convalescent COVID-19. Sample: peripheral blood. The CDR3 loop reads CASSLGQNVNYGYTF. CDR3 sequence (DNA): TGCGCCAGCAGCCTAGGACAGAACGTAAACTATGGCTACACCTTC.